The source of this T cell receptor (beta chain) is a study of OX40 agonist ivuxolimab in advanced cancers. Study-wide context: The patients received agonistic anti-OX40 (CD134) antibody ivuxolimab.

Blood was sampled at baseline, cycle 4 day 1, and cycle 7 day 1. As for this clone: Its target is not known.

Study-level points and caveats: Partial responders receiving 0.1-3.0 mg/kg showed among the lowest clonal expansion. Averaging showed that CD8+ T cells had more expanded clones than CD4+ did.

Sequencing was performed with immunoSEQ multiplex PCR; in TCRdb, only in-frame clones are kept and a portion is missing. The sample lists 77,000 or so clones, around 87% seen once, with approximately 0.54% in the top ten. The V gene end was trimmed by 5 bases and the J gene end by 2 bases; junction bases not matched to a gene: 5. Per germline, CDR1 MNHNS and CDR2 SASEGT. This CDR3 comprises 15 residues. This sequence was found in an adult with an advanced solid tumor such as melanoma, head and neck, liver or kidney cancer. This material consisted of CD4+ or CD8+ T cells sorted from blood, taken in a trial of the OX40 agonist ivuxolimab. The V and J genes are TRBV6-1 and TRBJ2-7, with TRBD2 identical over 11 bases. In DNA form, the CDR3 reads TGTGCCAGCAGTAACGTAGCGGGGGGGCCCTACGAGCAGTACTTC. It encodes CASSNVAGGPYEQYF.